This T cell receptor beta chain comes out of a study of control samples from healthy donors and cancer patients. Clones were read by immunoSEQ multiplex PCR, and TCRdb kept only the in-frame ones, dropping some. The sample consists of some 150,000 clones, 94% of them appearing once. There are 13 residues in the CDR3. The V and J ends lost 4 bases and 5 bases respectively, with 13 bases between them. From germline, CDR1 is SGDLS and CDR2 YYNGEE. This sequence joins TRBV9 and TRBJ2-7, with a tentative D call TRBD1 (5 bases). The sequence was obtained from a man aged 35 to 55 in good health. Material for sequencing was blood. CDR3 residues: CASSPPWGDEQYF. The CDR3 DNA is TGTGCCAGCAGCCCCCCTTGGGGCGACGAGCAGTACTTC. The full variable domain, completed using reference TRBV9 and TRBJ2-7, is DSGVTQTPKHLITATGQRVTLRCSPRSGDLSVYWYQQSLDQGLQFLIQYYNGEERAKGNILERFSAQQFPDLHSELNLSSLELGDSALYFCASSPPWGDEQYFGPGTRLTVT.